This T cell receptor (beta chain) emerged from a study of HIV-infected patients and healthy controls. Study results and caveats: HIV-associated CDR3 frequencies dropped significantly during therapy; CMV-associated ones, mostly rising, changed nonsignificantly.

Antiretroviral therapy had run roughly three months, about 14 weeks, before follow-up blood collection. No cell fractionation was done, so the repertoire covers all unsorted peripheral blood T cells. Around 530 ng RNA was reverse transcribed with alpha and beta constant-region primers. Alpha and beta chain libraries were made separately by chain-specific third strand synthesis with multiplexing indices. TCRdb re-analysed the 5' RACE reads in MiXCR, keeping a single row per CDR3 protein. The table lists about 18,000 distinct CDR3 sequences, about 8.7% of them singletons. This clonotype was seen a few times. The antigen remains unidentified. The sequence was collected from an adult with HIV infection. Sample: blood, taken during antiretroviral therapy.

The DNA for the CDR3 is TGTGCCATCACTAACGACAGGGGCTATGGCTACACCTTC. Its translation: CAITNDRGYGYTF. The chain links TRBV10-3 to TRBJ1-2; 8 bases map to TRBD1. The ends lost 7 bases at V and 4 bases at J; junction bases unmatched: 5. The CDR3 loop spans 13 amino acids. Germline-derived CDR1 and CDR2 are ENHRY and SYGVKD.